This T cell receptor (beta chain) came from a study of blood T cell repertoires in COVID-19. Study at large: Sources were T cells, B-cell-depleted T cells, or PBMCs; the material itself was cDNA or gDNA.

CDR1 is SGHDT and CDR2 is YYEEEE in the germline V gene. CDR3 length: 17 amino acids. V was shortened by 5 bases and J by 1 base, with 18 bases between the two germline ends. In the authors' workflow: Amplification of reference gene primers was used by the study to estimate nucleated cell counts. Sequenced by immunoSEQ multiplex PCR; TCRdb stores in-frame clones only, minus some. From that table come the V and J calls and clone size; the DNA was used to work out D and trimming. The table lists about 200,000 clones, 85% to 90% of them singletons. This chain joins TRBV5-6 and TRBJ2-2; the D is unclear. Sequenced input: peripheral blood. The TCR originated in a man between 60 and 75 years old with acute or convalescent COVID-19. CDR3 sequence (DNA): TGTGCCAGCAGTCGACCTAGAGTATCGCGGAACACCGGGGAGCTGTTTTTT. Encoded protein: CASSRPRVSRNTGELFF.